The 18 T cell receptor beta chains reported below all come from one sample, sequenced in a study of cytomegalovirus exposure and HLA in healthy donors (dated by TCRdb to about 2017). Libraries were built with the immunoSEQ multiplex PCR assay. A mixture of 60 forward primers for TCR Vbeta segments and 13 reverse primers for TCR Jbeta segments was used in the multiplex PCR. The clones in this table, taken by TCRdb from immuneACCESS, are in-frame only. Not every clone is retained; where verified, under half of the shortfall comes from an unresolved V gene, and the cause of the rest is unknown. The sample table contains about 94,000 clones; only one count was recorded for approximately 77% of them. The ten most abundant clones make up 10% to 13% of the sample. What was sequenced was PBMCs. Receptors originate from a human donor in good health.

V gene TRBV7-2 combines with J gene TRBJ1-2; D is perhaps TRBD1 (5 bases). Between the trimmed V and J ends, which lost 0 bases and 8 bases, there was a span of 10 bases. CDR1 and CDR2 from the germline V gene are SGHTA and FQGNSA. This CDR3 contains 13 residues. CDR3 in amino acids: CASSLAPGRGYTF. The CDR3 DNA follows: TGTGCCAGCAGCTTAGCGCCAGGGAGGGGCTACACCTTC.

This clone has a single count. The chain employs TRBV29-1 and TRBJ2-5; tentatively, D is TRBD2 (6 bases). The CDR3 spans 12 residues. Germline lookup yields CDR1 SQVTM and CDR2 ANQGSEA. V lost 4 bases, J lost 6 bases, and 12 bases lay in between. Here the CDR3 reads CSVVDGGKTQYF. Here the CDR3 DNA reads TGCAGCGTTGTAGATGGCGGGAAGACCCAGTACTTC.

The CDR3, as DNA: TGTGCCAGTAGAACACAGGGGGAGACCCAGTACTTC. This gives the protein CASRTQGETQYF. The rearrangement joins TRBV7-9 to TRBJ2-5; the match to TRBD1 covers 7 bases. J gave up 5 bases and V 9 bases, and 6 bases lay outside the gene matches. This CDR3 comprises 12 residues. Germline CDR1 reads SEHNR; CDR2 reads FQNEAQ (reference sequence).

The sample holds one count of this clone. The rearrangement links TRBV7-4 to TRBJ1-2; a possible D gene is TRBD1 (6 bases). Between the trimmed V and J ends, which lost 3 bases and 4 bases, there was a span of 24 bases. CDR1 is SGHVT and CDR2 is SQSDAQ in the germline V gene. This CDR3 has 18 amino acids. The CDR3 spells CASSFRGLAQGFRYGYTF. CDR3 in DNA: TGTGCCAGCAGCTTTAGGGGCCTCGCACAGGGCTTTCGCTATGGCTACACCTTC.

CDR3 coding DNA: TGTGCCAGCAGCCCCCAGGGCAGAGCGGAGACCCAGTACTTC. Its translation is CASSPQGRAETQYF. V gene TRBV7-3 combines with J gene TRBJ2-5, with D tentatively TRBD1 (5 bases). The CDR3 totals 14 residues. The germline CDR1 and CDR2 sequences are SGHTA and FQGTGA. V dropped 5 bases and J dropped 5 bases, with 15 bases sitting between them.

The genes are TRBV23-1 and TRBJ1-1; TRBD1 is a possible D gene (5 bases). TRBV23-1 is reported as an ORF; its role is uncertain. The CDR3 runs 11 residues. The germline V and J ends were trimmed by 5 bases and 5 bases, with 6 bases remaining between them. The CDR3 protein is CASSKGTEAFF. The CDR3 DNA is TGCGCCAGCAGTAAGGGGACTGAAGCTTTCTTT.

This clone showed up just a few times. The CDR3 nucleotides are TGCGCCAGCAGCCCTCCGAGACAGCGGGGGTCCTACGAGCAGTACTTC. It is translated as CASSPPRQRGSYEQYF. This sequence joins TRBV4-3 and TRBJ2-7; 8 bases are a match to TRBD2. With 4 bases clipped from V and 1 base from J, the junction kept 9 bases outside the gene matches. In germline, CDR1 is LGHNA, CDR2 YSLEER. This CDR3 comprises 16 residues.

V and J are TRBV7-8 and TRBJ1-1; D is unclear. The germline V gene has CDR1 SGHVS and CDR2 FQNEAQ. CDR3 length: 15 residues. V lost 3 bases and J lost 5, with 16 bases in between. CDR3 loop: CASSFLRGAGTEAFF. CDR3 bases: TGTGCCAGCAGCTTTTTGCGGGGAGCGGGTACTGAAGCTTTCTTT.

The V gene is TRBV7-9, the J gene TRBJ2-7, with 10 bases that match TRBD1. J lost 6 bases, V lost 6 bases, and 5 bases had no gene match. The CDR3 runs 13 residues. Germline loops: CDR1 SEHNR, CDR2 FQNEAQ (reference sequence). The CDR3 protein is CASRSTGGSEQYF. For the CDR3, the DNA is TGTGCCAGCAGGTCGACAGGGGGCAGCGAGCAGTACTTC.

The rearrangement joins TRBV5-1 to TRBJ2-3; 13 positions agree with TRBD2. Germline CDR1 reads SGHRS; CDR2 reads YFSETQ. The V segment lost 4 bases and the J segment 2 bases; nucleotides outside the gene matches: 7. The length of the CDR3 is 17 residues. The DNA for the CDR3 is TGCGCCAGCAGCGGGGTGACTAGCGGGGGGCCCACAGATACGCAGTATTTT. It translates to CASSGVTSGGPTDTQYF.

The chain employs TRBV7-9 and TRBJ2-1; the D gene is possibly TRBD2 (5 bases). The germline V gene encodes CDR1 SEHNR and CDR2 FQNEAQ (reference sequence). The CDR3 is made up of 15 amino acids. The V gene lost 1 base and the J gene lost 3 bases, with 10 bases spanning the gap. As DNA, the CDR3 is TGTGCCAGCAGCTTAGAAAGCGGTCTCTACAATGAGCAGTTCTTC. As protein: CASSLESGLYNEQFF.

V gene TRBV7-3 combines with J gene TRBJ2-3; no definite D call. V was trimmed by 3 bases and J by 1 base, leaving 5 bases between them. CDR1 SGHTA and CDR2 FQGTGA come from the germline V gene. This CDR3 comprises 13 residues. This chain's CDR3 is CASSFSGTDTQYF. CDR3 DNA: TGTGCCAGCAGCTTTTCAGGCACAGATACGCAGTATTTT.

The rearrangement uses TRBV2 and TRBJ1-2; 7 bases agree with TRBD1. Germline values: CDR1 SNHLY, CDR2 FYNNEI. With V trimmed by 4 bases and J by 5 bases, 1 base remained unmatched. This CDR3 spans 12 amino acids. The CDR3 DNA reads as TGTGCCAGCAGTGGACAGGGATATGGCTACACCTTC. Translated: CASSGQGYGYTF.

This clone was seen once. The gene calls are TRBV30 and TRBJ2-3; 9 nucleotides match TRBD2. The CDR3 has 16 residues. V gave up 0 bases and J gave up 2 bases; unmatched junction bases: 6. Germline V gene sequence: CDR1 GTSNPN, CDR2 SVGIG (reference sequence). The CDR3 reads CAWSVGSGGNTDTQYF. The CDR3 DNA reads as TGTGCCTGGAGTGTAGGGAGCGGGGGGAACACAGATACGCAGTATTTT.

Here the CDR3 reads CAIRNFEAFF. CDR3 nucleotides: TGTGCCATAAGAAACTTTGAAGCTTTCTTT. The genes are TRBV28 and TRBJ1-1, with D unclear. The CDR3 has 10 amino acids. The V and J ends lost 10 bases and 7 bases respectively, with 10 bases between them. Germline CDR1 MDHEN, CDR2 SYDVKM.

The chain combines TRBV7-2 with TRBJ2-4; 10 nucleotides agree with TRBD2. With 2 bases clipped from V and 6 bases from J, the junction kept 7 bases outside the gene matches. The V gene's germline CDR1 is SGHTA and CDR2 FQGNSA. This CDR3 spans 16 amino acids. CDR3 residues: CASSLRSGGAGNIQYF. CDR3 sequence (DNA): TGTGCCAGCAGCTTAAGGAGCGGGGGGGCCGGAAACATTCAGTACTTC.

The genes are TRBV18 and TRBJ1-4; possibly TRBD1 for D (6 bases). V was cut by 0 bases and J by 10 bases, with 18 bases left in between. Germline-derived CDR1 and CDR2 are KGHSH and LQKENI. The CDR3 runs to 16 residues. The chain's CDR3 is CASSPPSNRVVGKLFF. CDR3 bases: TGTGCCAGCTCACCACCCTCGAACAGGGTGGTAGGAAAACTGTTTTTT.

The chain links TRBV9 to TRBJ2-3; possibly TRBD2 for D (6 bases). Looked up from germline, CDR1 is SGDLS and CDR2 is YYNGEE. With 4 bases removed from V and 3 bases from J, the gap between germline ends came to 18 bases. The CDR3 contains 16 residues. CDR3 region: CASSTGAGVFTDTQYF. The CDR3 DNA follows: TGTGCCAGCAGCACCGGAGCGGGTGTGTTTACAGATACGCAGTATTTT.